These 23 T cell receptor beta chains were sequenced from one sample in a study of cytomegalovirus exposure and HLA in healthy donors (dated by TCRdb to 2016 to 2017). The library was obtained by the immunoSEQ multiplex PCR assay. The multiplex PCR relied on a mix of 60 forward primers for TCR Vbeta segments and 13 reverse primers for TCR Jbeta segments. TCRdb provides this immuneACCESS table in a form limited to in-frame rearrangements. Some clones are lacking; in checked studies, under half of them reflect an unresolved V gene, and why the rest are absent is not known. This sample has roughly 120,000 clones in its table, and 70% to 85% of those were observed once. The ten largest clones represent around 4.9% of the sample. The sample consisted of PBMCs. The receptors shown here come from a man aged 50 or older in good health and CMV-seropositive.

V and J are TRBV9 and TRBJ2-3; 7 nucleotides agree with TRBD1. CDR3 length: 15 residues. V was clipped by 3 bases and J by 1 base; unmatched bases: 5. Germline V gene data show CDR1 as SGDLS and CDR2 as YYNGEE. This chain's CDR3 is CASSEQGSRTDTQYF. The CDR3 bases are TGTGCCAGCAGCGAACAGGGGAGTCGCACAGATACGCAGTATTTT. The full variable domain, rest sourced from reference TRBV9 and TRBJ2-3, is DSGVTQTPKHLITATGQRVTLRCSPRSGDLSVYWYQQSLDQGLQFLIQYYNGEERAKGNILERFSAQQFPDLHSELNLSSLELGDSALYFCASSEQGSRTDTQYFGPGTRLTVL.

This clone has a handful of counts. One end of the junction is discordant with germline, which a read error may explain. CDR3 loop: CASTTGAHYGHTF. The CDR3, as DNA: TGTGCCAGCACCACTGGCGCACACTATGGCCACACCTTC. This rearrangement joins TRBV6-5 to TRBJ1-2; D uncertain. Looked up from germline, CDR1 is MNHEY and CDR2 is SVGAGI. There are 13 residues in the CDR3.

The chain joins TRBV6-5 to TRBJ1-2; TRBD1 matches 7 bases. The CDR3 contains 15 residues. Germline assignment: CDR1 MNHEY and CDR2 SVGAGI. The ends lost 5 bases at V and 6 bases at J; junction bases unmatched: 12. CDR3 coding DNA: TGTGCCAGCAGTCCTCGTTCGACAGGGTTGAATGGCTACACCTTC. This encodes CASSPRSTGLNGYTF.

The rearrangement links TRBV7-2 to TRBJ1-6, with D possibly matching TRBD1 (6 bases). Trimming took off 2 bases at V and 7 bases at J, with 12 bases between the two ends. The length of the CDR3 is 15 residues. Germline CDR1 reads SGHTA; CDR2 reads FQGNSA. In DNA form, the CDR3 reads TGTGCCAGCAGCTTAAGGACAGCGATGAATTCACCCCTCCACTTT. Protein product: CASSLRTAMNSPLHF.

This chain uses TRBV28 with TRBJ2-1; D possibly corresponds to TRBD1 (5 bases). The CDR3 runs to 15 residues. Germline CDR1 reads MDHEN; CDR2 reads SYDVKM. V lost 7 bases to trimming and J lost 2 bases, with 15 bases between them. CDR3 DNA: TGTGCCAGCACCGATTCAGGGTTGCCCTACAATGAGCAGTTCTTC. Its translation: CASTDSGLPYNEQFF.

This clone has more than one count but fewer than ten. The chain employs TRBV7-2 and TRBJ1-2; 9 nucleotides match TRBD1. CDR1 and CDR2 from the germline V gene are SGHTA and FQGNSA. The CDR3 has 15 residues. V lost 5 bases to trimming and J lost 4 bases; unmatched junction nucleotides: 8. CDR3 amino acids: CASSPPGQGSYGYTF. The CDR3 region has the DNA TGTGCCAGCAGCCCACCGGGACAGGGAAGCTATGGCTACACCTTC.

The sample holds one count of this clone. The chain joins TRBV30 to TRBJ2-3; TRBD1 aligns across 8 bases. V gave up 0 bases and J gave up 1 base; unmatched junction bases: 3. The CDR3 contains 15 residues. Per the germline V gene, CDR1 is GTSNPN and CDR2 is SVGIG (reference sequence). CDR3 nucleotides: TGTGCCTGGAGTGTAAAGGGACAGGGCACAGATACGCAGTATTTT. It translates to CAWSVKGQGTDTQYF.

Remarks on this clone: This sample also contains other DNA sequences that code for the same CDR3. V gene TRBV6-5 combines with J gene TRBJ1-6, with 8 positions matching TRBD1. The J segment lost 13 bases and the V segment lost 2 bases, leaving 10 bases of the junction unmatched. The germline V gene has CDR1 MNHEY and CDR2 SVGAGI. The CDR3 has 15 residues. CDR3 nucleotides: TGTGCCAGCAGTTACACAAGGACAGGGTACTCCCCCCTCCACTTT. Its translation: CASSYTRTGYSPLHF.

The chain joins TRBV5-1 to TRBJ1-2; maybe TRBD1 (6 bases). The CDR3 is made up of 13 amino acids. Trimming stripped 4 bases from V and 2 bases from J, with 9 bases between. CDR1 SGHRS and CDR2 YFSETQ come from the germline V gene. This CDR3 is CASSEQGNYGYTF. The CDR3 bases are TGCGCCAGCAGCGAACAGGGCAACTATGGCTACACCTTC.

The J gene is TRBJ2-2, the V gene TRBV5-4; 13 nucleotides line up with TRBD2. Germline values: CDR1 SGHNT, CDR2 YYREEE (reference sequence). CDR3 length equals 17 residues. V shed 0 bases, J shed 5 bases, and the junction held 4 bases outside the gene matches. The CDR3 nucleotides read TGTGCCAGCAGCTTGGGAGGGACTAGCGGGGAGACCGGGGAGCTGTTTTTT. Translation: CASSLGGTSGETGELFF.

J is TRBJ1-6 and V is TRBV9; maybe TRBD1 (5 bases). Germline assignment: CDR1 SGDLS and CDR2 YYNGEE. V was pared by 3 bases and J by 4 bases, with 11 bases between. This CDR3 is 15 amino acids long. CDR3 nucleotides: TGTGCCAGCAGCGCGCAGGGTAGATATAATTCACCCCTCCACTTT. Residues: CASSAQGRYNSPLHF. Combining the CDR3 with reference TRBV9 and TRBJ1-6 gives the whole variable domain DSGVTQTPKHLITATGQRVTLRCSPRSGDLSVYWYQQSLDQGLQFLIQYYNGEERAKGNILERFSAQQFPDLHSELNLSSLELGDSALYFCASSAQGRYNSPLHFGNGTRLTVT.

The rearrangement uses TRBV28 and TRBJ1-2, with TRBD1 identical over 10 bases. The CDR3 covers 13 residues. With V trimmed by 6 bases and J by 6 bases, 4 bases remained unmatched. The germline CDR1 and CDR2 sequences are MDHEN and SYDVKM. CDR3 nucleotide sequence: TGTGCCAGCAGCATTGGACAGGGGGATGGCTACACCTTC. This sequence encodes CASSIGQGDGYTF.

This clone showed up just a few times. The chain uses TRBV6-5 and TRBJ2-5; TRBD2 aligns across 8 bases. The closer fit of TRBJ2-7 to the DNA end suggests the J call may be wrong. The CDR3 has 15 residues. Germline CDR1 is MNHEY and CDR2 is SVGAGI. DNA for the CDR3: TGTGCCAGCAGCAACGGACTAGCAGGGAACTACGAGCAGTACTTC. It specifies CASSNGLAGNYEQYF.

This chain links TRBV7-8 with TRBJ2-2, with D maybe TRBD1 (6 bases). Germline CDR1 is SGHVS and CDR2 is FQNEAQ. The CDR3 length is 14 residues. V shed 6 bases and J shed 4 bases, with 12 bases lying between them. The CDR3, as DNA: TGTGCCAGCAGTTCCTCCAGGGGCACCGGGGAGCTGTTTTTT. It codes for CASSSSRGTGELFF.

This clone was detected a few times. The J gene is TRBJ1-1, the V gene TRBV30; 10 nucleotides align to TRBD1. The CDR3 is made up of 12 amino acids. V shed 4 bases and J 5 bases; nucleotides not matched to a gene: 1. The V gene's germline CDR1 is GTSNPN and CDR2 SVGIG (reference sequence). The CDR3 sequence is CAWTGQGTEAFF. The DNA for the CDR3 is TGTGCCTGGACGGGACAGGGGACTGAAGCTTTCTTT.

CDR3 loop: CASSIQGVLNTEAFF. CDR3 DNA sequence: TGTGCCAGCAGTATTCAGGGGGTACTGAACACTGAAGCTTTCTTT. The rearrangement uses TRBV5-4 and TRBJ1-1, with TRBD1 matching over 7 bases. The CDR3 totals 15 residues. CDR1 and CDR2 from the germline V gene are SGHNT and YYREEE (reference sequence). The V segment lost 5 bases and the J segment 0 bases; nucleotides outside the gene matches: 7.

The gene calls are TRBV5-1 and TRBJ2-3; 7 bases are a match to TRBD2. Germline V gene lookup returns CDR1 SGHRS and CDR2 YFSETQ. Trimming at V came to 5 bases and at J to 3 bases, leaving 6 bases not matched to a gene. CDR3 length: 14 residues. The CDR3 DNA is TGCGCCAGCAGTGGGTATAGCGGGACAGATACGCAGTATTTT. This gives the protein CASSGYSGTDTQYF.

This sequence joins TRBV28 and TRBJ1-5; D might be TRBD1 (6 bases). Per the germline V gene, CDR1 is MDHEN and CDR2 is SYDVKM. V was shortened by 2 bases and J by 2 bases, with 22 bases between the two germline ends. The CDR3 length is 19 residues. The CDR3 DNA reads TGTGCCAGCAGTTTAAGGGCGACAGGAAAACTCTCTGGCAATCAGCCCCAGCATTTT. The encoded protein is CASSLRATGKLSGNQPQHF.

The chain combines TRBV7-9 with TRBJ2-7; D is uncertain. V was shortened by 5 bases and J by 6 bases, with 17 bases between the two germline ends. CDR1 and CDR2 from the germline V gene are SEHNR and FQNEAQ (reference sequence). The CDR3 has 14 amino acids. CDR3 bases: TGTGCCAGCAGCCCCGACGGCGGTGGTGGCGAGCAGTACTTC. This sequence encodes CASSPDGGGGEQYF.

The gene calls are TRBV10-3 and TRBJ2-3; TRBD1 might be the D (6 bases). Per germline, CDR1 ENHRY and CDR2 SYGVKD. The ends were cut back, 10 bases at V and 4 bases at J, with 21 bases in the middle. CDR3 length: 15 residues. The CDR3 coding sequence is TGTGCCAGCCAGGACAGTGGGGTTCTGTCAGATACGCAGTATTTT. Its protein product is CASQDSGVLSDTQYF.

The CDR3 region has the DNA TGCGCCAGCAGCCCCCGACTAGCGGGAGGCTCAGATACGCAGTATTTT. Its protein product is CASSPRLAGGSDTQYF. The J gene is TRBJ2-3, the V gene TRBV5-1, with 13 bases fitting TRBD2. Germline V gene sequence: CDR1 SGHRS, CDR2 YFSETQ. The V gene end was trimmed by 4 bases and the J gene end by 4 bases; junction bases not matched to a gene: 6. There are 16 residues in the CDR3.

This clone showed up just a few times. This rearrangement joins TRBV27 to TRBJ1-4; TRBD1 agrees at 7 bases. The CDR3 loop spans 15 amino acids. Looked up from germline, CDR1 is MNHEY and CDR2 is SMNVEV (reference sequence). V gave up 5 bases and J gave up 6 bases; unmatched junction bases: 9. DNA for the CDR3: TGTGCCAGCAGTGCCTATCAGGGGGGAGATGAAAAACTGTTTTTT. It translates to CASSAYQGGDEKLFF.

This chain links TRBV2 with TRBJ1-6, with no clear D. This CDR3 is built from 16 residues. Trimming took 7 bases from V and 5 from J, leaving 18 bases between them. Germline V gives CDR1 SNHLY, CDR2 FYNNEI. CDR3: CASTRAPGANNSPLHF. The CDR3 DNA is TGTGCCAGCACACGCGCTCCGGGAGCAAATAATTCACCCCTCCACTTT.